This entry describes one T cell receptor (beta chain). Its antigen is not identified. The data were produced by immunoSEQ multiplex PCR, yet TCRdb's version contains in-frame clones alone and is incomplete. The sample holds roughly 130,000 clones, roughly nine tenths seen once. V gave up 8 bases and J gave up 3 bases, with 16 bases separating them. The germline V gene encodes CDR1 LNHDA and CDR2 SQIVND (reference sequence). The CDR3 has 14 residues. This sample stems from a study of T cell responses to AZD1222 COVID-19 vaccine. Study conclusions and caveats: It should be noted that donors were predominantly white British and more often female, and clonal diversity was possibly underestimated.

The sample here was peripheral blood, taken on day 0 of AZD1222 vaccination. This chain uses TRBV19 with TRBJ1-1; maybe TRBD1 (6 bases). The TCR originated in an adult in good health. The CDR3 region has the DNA TGTGCCAGTCAAGTCTACAGGGCGGACACTGAAGCTTTCTTT. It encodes CASQVYRADTEAFF. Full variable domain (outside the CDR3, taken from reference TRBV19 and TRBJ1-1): DGGITQSPKYLFRKEGQNVTLSCEQNLNHDAMYWYRQDPGQGLRLIYYSQIVNDFQKGDIAEGYSVSREKKESFPLTVTSAQKNPTAFYLCASQVYRADTEAFFGQGTRLTVV.